These T cell receptor beta chains were read from a single sample in a study of CXCR3-negative and CXCR3-positive naive CD8 T cells. TCRdb reprocessed the 5' RACE reads, keeping one entry per CDR3 protein, no DNA. In all, the sample yields approximately 90,000 distinct CDR3 sequences. Sequencing input: naive CXCR3+ CD8+ T cells from blood. Source of these receptors: a human donor in good health. Some clones in this sample may be carry-over from other donors' samples. The CDR3 runs from the conserved cysteine through the conserved F or W.

v_gene	j_gene	CDR3aa
TRBV6-2/TRBV6-3	TRBJ1-1	CASSYMGTEAFF
TRBV5-1	TRBJ2-7	CARGTGKDSYEQYF
TRBV12-3/TRBV12-4	TRBJ1-3	CASKTELSGNTIYF
TRBV29-1	TRBJ2-1	CSVEEGVGGRNEQFF
TRBV6-2/TRBV6-3	TRBJ2-7	CASSYTTPSSEQYF
TRBV5-8	TRBJ2-2	CASSYTGSAGELFF
TRBV5-1	TRBJ2-1	CASSLVGDEQFF
TRBV5-1	TRBJ2-1	CASRGQGYNEQFF
TRBV4-3	TRBJ2-7	CASSQDLAEAYEQYF
TRBV12-3/TRBV12-4	TRBJ2-7	CASGQEAYEQYF
TRBV4-2	TRBJ1-1	CASSQVGPGGAGAEAFF
TRBV4-1	TRBJ2-1	CASSQVGGDNGQFF
TRBV5-8	TRBJ2-7	CASSLGGLWNEQYF
TRBV4-2	TRBJ2-1	CASSQVAGVLSYNEQFF
TRBV27	TRBJ2-1	CASSSGTHYNEQFF
TRBV5-1	TRBJ2-3	CASSPGFAGVTDTQYF
TRBV4-1	TRBJ2-3	CASSQEDPGVTDTQYF
TRBV4-1	TRBJ2-3	CASSVFSQGPDTQYF
TRBV4-2	TRBJ2-5	CASSQDWGSGGARETQYF
TRBV29-1	TRBJ2-2	CSVGDTTGELFF
TRBV18	TRBJ2-7	CASSSDRTYEQYF
TRBV2	TRBJ2-3	CASSEAGAGAFRRTDTQYF
TRBV28	TRBJ2-3	CASSSRAGHTDTQYF
TRBV7-6	TRBJ2-7	CASSPSEAGAAYEQYF
TRBV2	TRBJ2-3	CASRDRAGDTQYF
TRBV23-1	TRBJ1-2	CASAWRGGYTF
TRBV3-1	TRBJ1-1	CASRDLGEAFF
TRBV28	TRBJ2-5	CASSVQGVQETQYF
TRBV6-5	TRBJ2-7	CASTYSAFPYEQYF
TRBV5-1	TRBJ2-5	CASSRIYQETQYF
TRBV7-8	TRBJ2-4	CASSLGAGRAKNIQYF
TRBV5-6	TRBJ2-1	CASSWADWRSYNEQFF
TRBV25-1	TRBJ2-1	CASRTSGSYNDQFF
TRBV6-6	TRBJ2-4	CATFEAYGDIQYF
TRBV7-6	TRBJ2-7	CASSPGDEQYF
TRBV6-5	TRBJ2-1	CASSYGPLGNEQFF
TRBV7-9	TRBJ2-7	CASSLNSGTVPYEQYF
TRBV20-1	TRBJ2-7	CSALGLAGSPYEQYF
TRBV28	TRBJ2-3	CASQHWREHTDTQYF
TRBV7-9	TRBJ2-6	CASSAPWANVLTF
TRBV28	TRBJ2-7	CAGKGLGLLEQYF
TRBV2	TRBJ2-3	CASSERDTSTDTQYF
TRBV28	TRBJ2-1	CASSFRQSNDEQFF
TRBV6-6	TRBJ1-5	CASRIGSNQPQHF
TRBV2	TRBJ2-7	CASRGLAGGPGYEQYF
TRBV2	TRBJ1-5	CASSISGQRIYQPQHF
TRBV7-6	TRBJ1-2	CASSFGSEGYTF
TRBV24-1	TRBJ1-5	CATSERYSDQPQHF
TRBV20-1	TRBJ2-7	CSAPSSSGRATSYEQYF
TRBV29-1	TRBJ2-1	CSVGGNSYNEQFF
TRBV7-9	TRBJ2-3	CASSSVDTQYF
TRBV9	TRBJ1-4	CASSVVKKGQGPYRANEKLFF
TRBV3-1	TRBJ2-1	CASSQVSRGGAYNEQFF